This T cell receptor beta chain was sequenced during a study of tumor and adjacent non-tumor tissue in lung cancer. Study-level background: Histology: about twelve adenocarcinoma, a couple of squamous cell carcinoma, 1 small cell lung cancer. Around 4.4 million productive TCRbeta reads were obtained per sample on average. Points from the study as a whole: Top 100 clones took a larger repertoire share in normal lung. Compared with tumor, normal lung showed significantly lower TCR diversity.

A modified ARM-PCR protocol with three rounds of nested PCR amplified TCRbeta. TCRdb fed the multiplex PCR reads into MiXCR, producing one record per CDR3 protein. The data hold approximately 120,000 distinct CDR3 sequences, with around 80% observed a single time. RNA was extracted from bulk tissue without any cell sorting. Per germline, CDR1 MDHEN and CDR2 SYDVKM. CDR3 size: 15 residues. Comments on this clonotype: Its antigen remains unknown. This could be a read error, since a much larger clone is one nucleotide away.

The clonotype was recovered from a woman aged 55-70 years with non-small cell lung cancer. What was sequenced was lung tumor tissue. The chain links TRBV28 to TRBJ2-7; TRBD1 or TRBD2 may be the D gene (5 bases each). This chain's CDR3 is CTSSQPGTSLYEQYF. The CDR3 nucleotides read TGTACCAGCAGTCAACCCGGGACGTCTCTCTACGAGCAGTACTTC.